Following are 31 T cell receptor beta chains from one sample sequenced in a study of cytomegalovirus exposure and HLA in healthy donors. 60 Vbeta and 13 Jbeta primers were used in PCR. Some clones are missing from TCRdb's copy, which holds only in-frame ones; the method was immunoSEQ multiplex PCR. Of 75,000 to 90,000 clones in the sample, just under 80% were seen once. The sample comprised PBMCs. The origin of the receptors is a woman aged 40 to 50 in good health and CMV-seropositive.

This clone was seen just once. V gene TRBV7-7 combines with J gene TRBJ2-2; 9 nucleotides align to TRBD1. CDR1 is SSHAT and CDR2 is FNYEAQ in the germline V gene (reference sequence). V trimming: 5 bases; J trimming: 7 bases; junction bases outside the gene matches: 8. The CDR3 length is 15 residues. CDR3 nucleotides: TGTGCCAGCAGCCGCCGGGGACAGGGTAGCGGGGAGCTGTTTTTT. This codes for CASSRRGQGSGELFF.

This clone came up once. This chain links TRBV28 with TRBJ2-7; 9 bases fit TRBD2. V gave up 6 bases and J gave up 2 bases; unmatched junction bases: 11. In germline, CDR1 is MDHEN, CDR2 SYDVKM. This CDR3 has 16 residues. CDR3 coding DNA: TGTGCCAGCAGGCCACCGAGCGGGGGGTCCGCCTACGAGCAGTACTTC. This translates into CASRPPSGGSAYEQYF.

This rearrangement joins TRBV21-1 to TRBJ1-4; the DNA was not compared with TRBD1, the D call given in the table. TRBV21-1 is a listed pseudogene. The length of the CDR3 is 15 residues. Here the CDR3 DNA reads TGTGCCAGCAGCCCGCGACAGGGGATATTCGAAAAACTGTTTTTT. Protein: CASSPRQGIFEKLFF.

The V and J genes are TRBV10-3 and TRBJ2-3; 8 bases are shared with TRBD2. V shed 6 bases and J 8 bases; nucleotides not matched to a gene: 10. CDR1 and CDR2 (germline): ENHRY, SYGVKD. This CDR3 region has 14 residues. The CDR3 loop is CAIRLAVMGATQYF. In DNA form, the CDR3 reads TGTGCCATCAGACTAGCGGTCATGGGTGCTACGCAGTATTTT.

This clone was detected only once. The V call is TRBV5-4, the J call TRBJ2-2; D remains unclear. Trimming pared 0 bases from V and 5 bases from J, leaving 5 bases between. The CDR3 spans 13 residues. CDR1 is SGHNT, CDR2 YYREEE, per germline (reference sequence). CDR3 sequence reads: CASSLGRTGELFF. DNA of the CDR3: TGTGCCAGCAGCTTGGGGCGGACCGGGGAGCTGTTTTTT.

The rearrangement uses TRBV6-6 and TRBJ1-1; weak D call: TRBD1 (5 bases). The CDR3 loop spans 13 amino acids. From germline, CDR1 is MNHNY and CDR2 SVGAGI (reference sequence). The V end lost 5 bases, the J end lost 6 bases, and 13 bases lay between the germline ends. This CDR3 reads CASSHDSVAEAFF. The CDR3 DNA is TGTGCCAGCAGTCACGACAGCGTTGCTGAAGCTTTCTTT.

The CDR3 sequence is CASSIEPGYTEAFF. In DNA form, the CDR3 reads TGTGCCAGTAGTATAGAACCGGGATACACTGAAGCTTTCTTT. The chain has TRBV19 and TRBJ1-1; unclear D gene. Germline assignment: CDR1 LNHDA and CDR2 SQIVND (reference sequence). Trimming took 0 bases from V and 3 from J, leaving 8 bases between them. CDR3 length: 14 amino acids. Using reference TRBV19 and TRBJ1-1 for the parts outside the CDR3, the full variable domain is DGGITQSPKYLFRKEGQNVTLSCEQNLNHDAMYWYRQDPGQGLRLIYYSQIVNDFQKGDIAEGYSVSREKKESFPLTVTSAQKNPTAFYLCASSIEPGYTEAFFGQGTRLTVV.

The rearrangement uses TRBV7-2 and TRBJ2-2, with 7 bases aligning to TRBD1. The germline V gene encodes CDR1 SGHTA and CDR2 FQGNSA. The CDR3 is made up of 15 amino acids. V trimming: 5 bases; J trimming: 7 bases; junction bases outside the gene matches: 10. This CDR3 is CASSLTGTEIGELFF. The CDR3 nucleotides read TGTGCCAGCAGCCTCACCGGGACAGAGATCGGGGAGCTGTTTTTT. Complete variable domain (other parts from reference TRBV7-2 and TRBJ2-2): GAGVSQSPSNKVTEKGKDVELRCDPISGHTALYWYRQSLGQGLEFLIYFQGNSAPDKSGLPSDRFSAERTGGSVSTLTIQRTQQEDSAVYLCASSLTGTEIGELFFGEGSRLTVL.

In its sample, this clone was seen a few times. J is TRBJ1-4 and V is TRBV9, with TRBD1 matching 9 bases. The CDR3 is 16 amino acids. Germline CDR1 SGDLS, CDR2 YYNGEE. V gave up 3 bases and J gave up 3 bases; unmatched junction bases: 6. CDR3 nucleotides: TGTGCCAGCAGCGCCGCCCGACAGGGGGCTAATGAAAAACTGTTTTTT. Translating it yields CASSAARQGANEKLFF.

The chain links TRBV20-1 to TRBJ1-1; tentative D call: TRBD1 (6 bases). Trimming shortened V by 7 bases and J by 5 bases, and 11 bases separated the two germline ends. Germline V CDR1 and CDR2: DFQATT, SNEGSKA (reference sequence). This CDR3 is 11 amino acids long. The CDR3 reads CSVQGRTEAFF. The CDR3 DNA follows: TGCAGTGTACAGGGCCGGACTGAAGCTTTCTTT.

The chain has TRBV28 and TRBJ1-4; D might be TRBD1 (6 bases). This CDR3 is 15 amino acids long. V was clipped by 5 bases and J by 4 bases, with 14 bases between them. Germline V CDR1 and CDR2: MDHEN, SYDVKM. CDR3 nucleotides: TGTGCCAGCAGTCCCCCGACAGGACTTAATGAAAAACTGTTTTTT. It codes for CASSPPTGLNEKLFF.

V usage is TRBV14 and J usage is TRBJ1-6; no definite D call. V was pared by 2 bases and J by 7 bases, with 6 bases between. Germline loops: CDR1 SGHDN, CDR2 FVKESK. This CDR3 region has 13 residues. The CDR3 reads CASSQFPNSPLHF. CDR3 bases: TGTGCCAGCAGCCAATTTCCGAATTCACCCCTCCACTTT.

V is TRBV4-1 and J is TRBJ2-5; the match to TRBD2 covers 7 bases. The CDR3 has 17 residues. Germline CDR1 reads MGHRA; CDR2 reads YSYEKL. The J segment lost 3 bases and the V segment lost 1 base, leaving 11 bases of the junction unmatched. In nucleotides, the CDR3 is TGCGCCAGCAGCCAAGTGGTTCAAGCGGGGATAAAAGAGACCCAGTACTTC. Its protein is CASSQVVQAGIKETQYF.

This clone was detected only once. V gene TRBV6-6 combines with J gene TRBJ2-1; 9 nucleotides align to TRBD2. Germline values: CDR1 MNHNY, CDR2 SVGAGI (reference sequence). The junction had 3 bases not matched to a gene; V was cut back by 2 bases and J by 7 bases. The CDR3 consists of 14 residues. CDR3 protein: CASSYPSGVNEQFF. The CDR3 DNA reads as TGTGCCAGCAGTTACCCTAGCGGGGTGAATGAGCAGTTCTTC.

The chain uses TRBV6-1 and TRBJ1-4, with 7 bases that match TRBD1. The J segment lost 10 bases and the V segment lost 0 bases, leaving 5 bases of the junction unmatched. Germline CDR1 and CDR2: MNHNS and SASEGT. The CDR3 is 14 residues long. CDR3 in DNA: TGTGCCAGCAGTGAAGCAGGGGGCTTCGGAAAACTGTTTTTT. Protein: CASSEAGGFGKLFF.

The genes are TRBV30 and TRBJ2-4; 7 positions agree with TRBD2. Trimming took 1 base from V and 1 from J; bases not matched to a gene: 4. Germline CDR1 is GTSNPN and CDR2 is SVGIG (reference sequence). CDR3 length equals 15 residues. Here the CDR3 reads CAWSGGGSAKNIQYF. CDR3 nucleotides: TGTGCCTGGAGTGGGGGGGGTTCTGCCAAAAACATTCAGTACTTC. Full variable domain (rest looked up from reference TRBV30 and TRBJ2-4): SQTIHQWPATLVQPVGSPLSLECTVEGTSNPNLYWYRQAAGRGLQLLFYSVGIGQISSEVPQNLSASRPQDRQFILSSKKLLLSDSGFYLCAWSGGGSAKNIQYFGAGTRLSVL.

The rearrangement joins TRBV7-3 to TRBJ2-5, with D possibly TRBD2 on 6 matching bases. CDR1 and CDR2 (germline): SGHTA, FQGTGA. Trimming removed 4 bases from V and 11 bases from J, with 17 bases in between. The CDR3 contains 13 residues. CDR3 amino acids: CASSYAGGEKQYF. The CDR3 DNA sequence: TGTGCCAGCAGCTACGCCGGGGGAGAAAAGCAGTACTTC. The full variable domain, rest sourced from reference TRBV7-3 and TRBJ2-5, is GAGVSQTPSNKVTEKGKYVELRCDPISGHTALYWYRQSLGQGPEFLIYFQGTGAADDSGLPNDRFFAVRPEGSVSTLKIQRTERGDSAVYLCASSYAGGEKQYFGPGTRLLVL.

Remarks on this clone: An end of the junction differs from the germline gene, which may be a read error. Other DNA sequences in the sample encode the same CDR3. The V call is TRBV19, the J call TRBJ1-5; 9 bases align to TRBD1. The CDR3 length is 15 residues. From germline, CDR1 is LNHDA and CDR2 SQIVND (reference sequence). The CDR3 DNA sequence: TGTGCCAGCAGTATTGGGACAGGGTCGGATCAGCCCCAGCATTTT. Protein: CASSIGTGSDQPQHF. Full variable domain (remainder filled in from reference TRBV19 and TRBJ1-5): DGGITQSPKYLFRKEGQNVTLSCEQNLNHDAMYWYRQDPGQGLRLIYYSQIVNDFQKGDIAEGYSVSREKKESFPLTVTSAQKNPTAFYLCASSIGTGSDQPQHFGDGTRLSIL.

The CDR3 sequence: CAWSVSSGSNQPQHF. The DNA for the CDR3 is TGTGCCTGGAGTGTAAGCAGCGGTAGCAATCAGCCCCAGCATTTT. The V and J genes are TRBV30 and TRBJ1-5; unclear D gene. Germline loops: CDR1 GTSNPN, CDR2 SVGIG (reference sequence). The CDR3 contains 15 residues. The V end was cut by 0 bases, the J end by 0 bases, with 9 bases between.

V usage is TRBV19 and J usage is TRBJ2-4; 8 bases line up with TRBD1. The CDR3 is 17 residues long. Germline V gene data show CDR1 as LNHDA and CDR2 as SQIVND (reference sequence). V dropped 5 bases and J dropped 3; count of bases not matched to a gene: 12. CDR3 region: CASSPVRTGPDKNIQYF. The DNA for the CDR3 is TGTGCCAGTAGTCCCGTCAGGACAGGGCCGGACAAAAACATTCAGTACTTC.

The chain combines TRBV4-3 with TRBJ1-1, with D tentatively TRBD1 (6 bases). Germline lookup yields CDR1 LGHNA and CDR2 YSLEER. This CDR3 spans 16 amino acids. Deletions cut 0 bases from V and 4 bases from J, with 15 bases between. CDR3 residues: CASSQDRARGATEAFF. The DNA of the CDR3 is TGCGCCAGCAGCCAAGATCGGGCCAGGGGAGCCACTGAAGCTTTCTTT.

The CDR3 bases are TGTGCCAGCAGACAGGGAGTGGGTGGCTACACCTTC. As protein: CASRQGVGGYTF. The J gene is TRBJ1-2, the V gene TRBV6-5, with D maybe TRBD1 (6 bases). Germline V gives CDR1 MNHEY, CDR2 SVGAGI. Trimming shortened V by 6 bases and J by 7 bases, and 12 bases separated the two germline ends. CDR3 length: 12 amino acids.

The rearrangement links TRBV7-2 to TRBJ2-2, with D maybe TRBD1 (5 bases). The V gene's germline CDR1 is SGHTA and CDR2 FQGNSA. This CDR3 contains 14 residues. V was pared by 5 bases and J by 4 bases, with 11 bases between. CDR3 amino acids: CASSQQGGTGELFF. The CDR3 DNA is TGTGCCAGCAGCCAGCAGGGCGGCACCGGGGAGCTGTTTTTT.

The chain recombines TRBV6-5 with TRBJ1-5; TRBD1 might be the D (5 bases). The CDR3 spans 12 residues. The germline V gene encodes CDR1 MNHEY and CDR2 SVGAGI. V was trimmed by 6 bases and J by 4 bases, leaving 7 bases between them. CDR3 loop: CASRAGNQPQHF. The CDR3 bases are TGTGCCAGCAGGGCAGGGAATCAGCCCCAGCATTTT.

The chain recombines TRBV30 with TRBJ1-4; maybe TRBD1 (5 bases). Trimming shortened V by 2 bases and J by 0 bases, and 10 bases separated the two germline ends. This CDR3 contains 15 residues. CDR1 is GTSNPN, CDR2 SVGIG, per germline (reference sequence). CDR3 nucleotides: TGTGCCTGGAGTAGGGGCCCCTCAACTAATGAAAAACTGTTTTTT. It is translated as CAWSRGPSTNEKLFF.

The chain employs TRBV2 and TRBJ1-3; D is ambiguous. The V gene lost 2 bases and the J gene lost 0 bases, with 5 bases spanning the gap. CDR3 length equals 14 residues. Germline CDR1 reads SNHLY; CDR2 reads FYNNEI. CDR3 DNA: TGTGCCAGCAGTGAATCTAACTCTGGAAACACCATATATTTT. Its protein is CASSESNSGNTIYF.

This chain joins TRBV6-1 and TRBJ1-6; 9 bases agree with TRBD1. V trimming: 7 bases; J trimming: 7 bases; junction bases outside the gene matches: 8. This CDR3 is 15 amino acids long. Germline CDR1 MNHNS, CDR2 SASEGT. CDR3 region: CASKREGQGNSPLHF. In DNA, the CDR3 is TGTGCCAGCAAACGAGAAGGACAGGGGAATTCACCCCTCCACTTT.

CDR3 DNA sequence: TGTGCCAGTAGTATTGTTCCCGGGCAGGGTGAGCAGTTCTTC. It translates to CASSIVPGQGEQFF. The V call is TRBV19, the J call TRBJ2-1; possibly TRBD1 for D (5 bases). The CDR3 covers 14 residues. The ends were cut back, 3 bases at V and 9 bases at J, with 15 bases in the middle. CDR1 is LNHDA, CDR2 SQIVND, per germline (reference sequence). The whole variable domain, remainder taken from reference TRBV19 and TRBJ2-1, is DGGITQSPKYLFRKEGQNVTLSCEQNLNHDAMYWYRQDPGQGLRLIYYSQIVNDFQKGDIAEGYSVSREKKESFPLTVTSAQKNPTAFYLCASSIVPGQGEQFFGPGTRLTVL.

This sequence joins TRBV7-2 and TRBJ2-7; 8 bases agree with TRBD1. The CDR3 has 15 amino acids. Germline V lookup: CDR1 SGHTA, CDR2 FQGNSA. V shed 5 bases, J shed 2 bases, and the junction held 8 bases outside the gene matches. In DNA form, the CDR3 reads TGTGCCAGCAGCCCTATCGGGACAGGCCCCTACGAGCAGTACTTC. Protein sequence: CASSPIGTGPYEQYF. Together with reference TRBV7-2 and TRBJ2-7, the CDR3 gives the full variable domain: GAGVSQSPSNKVTEKGKDVELRCDPISGHTALYWYRQSLGQGLEFLIYFQGNSAPDKSGLPSDRFSAERTGGSVSTLTIQRTQQEDSAVYLCASSPIGTGPYEQYFGPGTRLTVT.

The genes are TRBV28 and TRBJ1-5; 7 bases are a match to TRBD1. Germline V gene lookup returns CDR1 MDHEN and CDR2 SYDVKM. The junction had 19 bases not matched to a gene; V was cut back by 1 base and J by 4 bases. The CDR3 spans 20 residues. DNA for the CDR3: TGTGCCAGCAGTTTATTTTCGGGATCTGTTAGGACAGGATCGAATCAGCCCCAGCATTTT. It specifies CASSLFSGSVRTGSNQPQHF.

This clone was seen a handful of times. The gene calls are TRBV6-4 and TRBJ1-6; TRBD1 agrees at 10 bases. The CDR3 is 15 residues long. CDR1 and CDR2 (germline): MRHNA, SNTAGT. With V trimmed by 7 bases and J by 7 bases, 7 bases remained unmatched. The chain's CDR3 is CASTRQGARNSPLHF. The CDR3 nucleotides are TGTGCCAGCACCCGACAGGGGGCAAGAAATTCACCCCTCCACTTT.